This T cell receptor beta chain derives from a study of siplizumab effects on memory and regulatory T cells (dated by TCRdb to the late 2010s). For the wider study: The effect of the anti-CD2 antibody siplizumab on alloreactive T-cell subsets was examined in allogeneic mixed lymphocyte reactions constructed from human PBMCs.

Libraries came from the immunoSEQ multiplex PCR assay. Roughly 9.8 x 10^4 TCR templates per sample were assayed on the deep sequencing platform. Genomic DNA extracted from sorted T cells was used for TCRbeta CDR3 sequencing. Per the original workflow: The R programming language was used for the clonal analysis of the TCRbeta CDR3 data. Alloreactive CD4+ and CD8+ clones were identified by comparing unstimulated samples to CFSE-low samples taken after the reaction. By matching sequences to the repertoires of sorted unstimulated Treg and non-Treg cells, each alloreactive CD4+ clone was assigned a regulatory or non-regulatory origin. TCRdb carries this immuneACCESS record with in-frame sequences only. Its versions omit some clonotypes, under half of them owing to an unresolved V gene in the studies checked, with the rest unexplained. V and J calls and clone size are those listed in that table; D and trimming were worked out from the DNA. For this sample there are some 110,000 clones; 93% appear just once. The ten largest clones add up to 0.55% to 0.7% of the sample.

What the research found in general, with its limitations: The cumulative frequency of alloreactive sequences that could be traced back to unstimulated CD4+ memory T cells was significantly reduced by siplizumab. For roughly 75-97% of proliferating CD4+ or CD8+ clones, no naive or memory phenotype could be assigned. Compared with memory T cells, unstimulated naive T cells appeared more diverse, and naive cells seemed to make a substantial contribution to the alloresponse. The suppressive function of proliferating Tregs from siplizumab cultures was not functionally confirmed. Sequences below about 10^-5 frequency were poorly captured, so only a minor fraction of alloreactive clones could be mapped to unstimulated subsets. Of the alloreactive CD4+ clones that could be mapped, the Treg-derived share averaged almost 70% with siplizumab compared with about 25% in control reactions.

The V end loses 1 base and the J end loses 6 bases, and a stretch of 13 bases separates them. From a lookup of the germline V gene, CDR1 and CDR2 are SGHTA and FQGNSA. The CDR3, from cysteine to phenylalanine, totals 15 residues. Only the CDR3 region is kept as DNA, spanning 45 bases read in frame from base 1. Sorted unstimulated T cells, along with proliferating T cells recovered from mixed lymphocyte reactions, underwent TCRbeta CDR3 sequencing. Fresh whole blood from under 13 HLA-typed healthy donors was used as the source from which PBMCs were isolated. To map where alloreactive clones came from, CD4+ regulatory T cells in the unstimulated state were FACS-sorted. This clone was detected only once. Its recognized antigen is unknown. No clone much larger than this one lies a single base away; base qualities are absent.

Material for sequencing was Tregs sorted from blood. The sequence is built from TRBV7-2 and TRBJ1-3; the D gene is possibly TRBD1, with 5 bases matching. The clonotype was recovered from a human donor in good health. The nucleotide sequence is TGTGCCAGCAGCTTAGGCGCAGGAGGGGAAAACACCATATATTTT. It translates to CASSLGAGGENTIYF.